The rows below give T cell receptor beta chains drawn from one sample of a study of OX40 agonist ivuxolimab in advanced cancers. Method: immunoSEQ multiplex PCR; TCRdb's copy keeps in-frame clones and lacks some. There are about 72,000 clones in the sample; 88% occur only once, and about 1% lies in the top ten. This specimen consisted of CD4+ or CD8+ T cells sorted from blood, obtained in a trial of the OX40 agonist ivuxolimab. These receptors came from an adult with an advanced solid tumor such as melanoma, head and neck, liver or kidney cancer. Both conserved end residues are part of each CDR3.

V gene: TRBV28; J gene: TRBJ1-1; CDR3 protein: CASSLGGGGAGTEAFF
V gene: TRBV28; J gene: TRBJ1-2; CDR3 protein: CASRGGTGLRYGYTF
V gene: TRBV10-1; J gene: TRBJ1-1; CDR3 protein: CASSRGQLNTEAFF
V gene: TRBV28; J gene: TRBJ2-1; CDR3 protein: CASGVDYNEQFF
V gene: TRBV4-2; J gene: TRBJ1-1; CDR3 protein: CASSQASLESNTEAFF
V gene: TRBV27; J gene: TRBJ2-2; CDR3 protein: CASSLSARQTANTGELFF
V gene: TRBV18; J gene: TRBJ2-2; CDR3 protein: CASSPLTSGNTGELFF
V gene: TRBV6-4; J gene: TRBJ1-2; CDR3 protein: CASSDSATGNYGYTF
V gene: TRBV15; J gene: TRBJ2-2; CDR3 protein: CATSRQTETGELFF
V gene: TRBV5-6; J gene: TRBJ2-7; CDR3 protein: CASSLGGLAGVYYEQYF
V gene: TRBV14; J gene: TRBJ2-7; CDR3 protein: CASSQFYEQYF
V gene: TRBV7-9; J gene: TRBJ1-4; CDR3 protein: CASSPLGTPTNEKLFF
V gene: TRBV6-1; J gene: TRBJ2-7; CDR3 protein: CASSHQNRYEQYF
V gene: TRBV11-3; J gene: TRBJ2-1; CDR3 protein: CASSLALAGMKFF
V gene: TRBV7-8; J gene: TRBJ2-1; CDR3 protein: CASGRGSSYNEQFF
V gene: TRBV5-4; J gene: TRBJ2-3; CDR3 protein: CASSQGTSGYADTQYF
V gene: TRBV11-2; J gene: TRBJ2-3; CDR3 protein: CASSLGASGGLTDTQYF
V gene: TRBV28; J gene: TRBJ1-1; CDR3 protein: CASRQPFTGHYTEAFF
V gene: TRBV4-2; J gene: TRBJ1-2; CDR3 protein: CASSPLGAKSEGYTF
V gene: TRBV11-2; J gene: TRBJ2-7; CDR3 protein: CASSSTSGASYEQYF
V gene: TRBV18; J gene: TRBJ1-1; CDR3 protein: CASSPRAGTEAFF
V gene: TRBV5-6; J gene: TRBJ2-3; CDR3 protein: CASSQLGLDFSLTDTQYF
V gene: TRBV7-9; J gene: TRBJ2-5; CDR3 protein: CASSLGTAQETQYF
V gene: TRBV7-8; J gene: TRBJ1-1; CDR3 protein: CASSLGSGYEAFF
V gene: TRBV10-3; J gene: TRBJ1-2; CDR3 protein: CGKGAGYGYTF
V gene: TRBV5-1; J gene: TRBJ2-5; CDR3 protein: CASSFSGTNQETQYF
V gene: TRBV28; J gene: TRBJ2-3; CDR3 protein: CASSLIAGQTDTQYF
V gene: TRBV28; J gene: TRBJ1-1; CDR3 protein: CASSPGQMNTEAFF
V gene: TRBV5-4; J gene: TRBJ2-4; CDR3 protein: CASSTSGGAGNIQYF
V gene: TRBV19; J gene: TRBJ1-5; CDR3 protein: CASSILGTGTDQPQHF
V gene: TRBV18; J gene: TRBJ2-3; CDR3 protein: CASSFARDNPDTQYF
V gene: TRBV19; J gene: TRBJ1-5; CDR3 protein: CASSILNQPQHF
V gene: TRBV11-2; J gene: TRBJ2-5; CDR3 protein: CASSLEAQETQYF
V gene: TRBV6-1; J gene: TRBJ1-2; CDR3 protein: CATLDRYGYTF
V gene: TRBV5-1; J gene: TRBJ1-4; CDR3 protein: CASSLIGGGQGEKLFF
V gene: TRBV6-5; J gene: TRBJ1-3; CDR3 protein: CASSYSSFGNTIYF
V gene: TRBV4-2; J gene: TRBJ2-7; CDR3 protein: CASSLNSGEGQYF
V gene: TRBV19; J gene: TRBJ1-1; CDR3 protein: CASKENTEAFF
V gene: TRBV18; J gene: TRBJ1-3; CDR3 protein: CASSPGQLSGNTIYF
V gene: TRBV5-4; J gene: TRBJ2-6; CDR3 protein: CASSPGSTGANVLTF
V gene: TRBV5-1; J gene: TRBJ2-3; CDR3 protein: CASNDGLAGAWADTQYF
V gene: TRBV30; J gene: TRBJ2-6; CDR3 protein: CAWRISGANVLTF
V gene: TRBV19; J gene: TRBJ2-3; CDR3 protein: CASTPTGSTDTQYF
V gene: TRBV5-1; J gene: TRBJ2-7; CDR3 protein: CASSQGTGSREQYF
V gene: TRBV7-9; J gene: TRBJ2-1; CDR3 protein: CASSWRGALLNEQFF
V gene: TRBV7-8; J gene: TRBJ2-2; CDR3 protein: CASSPGRGTTGELFF
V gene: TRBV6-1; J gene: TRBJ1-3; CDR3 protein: CASSNRGMGNTIYF
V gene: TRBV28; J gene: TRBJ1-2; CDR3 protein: CASRYRGLHYGYTF
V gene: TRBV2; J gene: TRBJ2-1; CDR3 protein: CASSGQDNEQFF
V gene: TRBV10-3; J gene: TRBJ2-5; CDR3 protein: CAISPVEGETQYF
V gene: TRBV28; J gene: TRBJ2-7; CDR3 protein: CASSSDRLPDEQYF
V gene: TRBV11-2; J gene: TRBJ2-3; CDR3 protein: CASSVHSSEDTQYF
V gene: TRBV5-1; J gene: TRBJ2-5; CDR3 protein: CASSSGLARETQYF
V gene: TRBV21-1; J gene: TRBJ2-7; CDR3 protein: CASNPRERLRTSGTYEQYF